Included here is one TCR beta chain sequence, with context. Other nucleotide sequences in the sample specify the same CDR3. This record comes from a study of blood T cell repertoires in COVID-19. Only in-frame clones appear in the TCRdb table, and some are missing; sequencing was by immunoSEQ multiplex PCR. This sample has around 470,000 clones; 89% occur once, and the top ten carry 0.75% to 0.9%. V shed 2 bases and J shed 7 bases, with 9 bases lying between them. Germline CDR1 reads SGHTA; CDR2 reads FQGTGA. The CDR3 is 13 residues long. The receptor was derived from a man aged 18-30 years with COVID-19, enrolled during active disease. The rearrangement joins TRBV7-3 to TRBJ2-1; tentative D call: TRBD1 (6 bases). Sequencing used peripheral blood. The CDR3 sequence: CASSLGQGNEQFF. The CDR3 DNA reads as TGTGCCAGCAGCTTAGGTCAGGGGAATGAGCAGTTCTTC.